Below, one T cell receptor beta chain is given with its context. Its target is unknown. The data derive from a study of shared clonotypes between healthy human individuals. Naive CD8 cells lacked CD45RO and underwent positive selection for CCR7, leaving out terminally differentiated effector memory CD45RA+ cells. Study-level points and caveats: Shared clonotypes: about 5% naive CD4, roughly 3.5% naive CD8, over 2% memory CD4, approximately 0.4% memory CD8.

Data came from immunoSEQ multiplex PCR; TCRdb stores just in-frame clones and leaves some out. Seen here are around 640,000 clones, around 96% observed once, and the top ten hold about 0.12%. J was trimmed by 5 bases and V by 3 bases; bases with no gene match: 1. CDR3 length: 13 residues. Germline V gives CDR1 SGDLS, CDR2 YYNGEE. This TCR derives from a woman aged 25 to 39 in good health. The source material was naive CD8+ T cells sorted from blood. This chain uses TRBV9 with TRBJ2-2; 7 nucleotides agree with TRBD1. CDR3 residues: CASSATGTGELFF. The CDR3 coding sequence is TGTGCCAGCAGCGCGACAGGGACCGGGGAGCTGTTTTTT.